This T cell receptor (beta chain) was documented in a study of T cell changes during pregnancy in multiple sclerosis. The CDR3 contains 13 residues. Germline V lookup: CDR1 MNHNS, CDR2 SASEGT. V shed 8 bases and J 6 bases; nucleotides not matched to a gene: 7. The data were produced by immunoSEQ multiplex PCR, yet TCRdb's version contains in-frame clones alone and is incomplete. This repertoire shows roughly 70,000 clones, 75% to 95% found once; its top ten account for about 2.3%. V is TRBV6-1 and J is TRBJ1-2, with 9 bases aligning to TRBD1. The material sequenced was peripheral blood, taken in the first trimester of pregnancy. This clonotype was sampled from a female donor with multiple sclerosis, enrolled in a pregnancy study. The CDR3 region has the DNA TGTGCCAGCGGGGACAGGGCCTCCCATGGCTACACCTTC. This encodes CASGDRASHGYTF.